Listed below are T cell receptor beta chains from one sample, sequenced in a study of shared clonotypes between healthy human individuals. Profiling relied on immunoSEQ multiplex PCR, and the TCRdb table lists in-frame clones only, not all of them. The sample records under 1,100,000 clones, around 76% being singletons. The specimen was memory CD4+ T cells sorted from blood. Receptors were obtained from a man aged 18 to 35 in good health. The CDR3 runs from the conserved cysteine through the conserved F or W. Each record gives: V gene, J gene, CDR3 protein.

v_gene: TRBV4-1; j_gene: TRBJ2-7; CDR3aa: CASSQVGSSYEQYF
v_gene: TRBV15; j_gene: TRBJ1-3; CDR3aa: CATSRDGQSGNTIYF
v_gene: TRBV7-9; j_gene: TRBJ2-5; CDR3aa: CASSLRLAQEETQYF
v_gene: TRBV30; j_gene: TRBJ1-3; CDR3aa: CAWSRRGLNTIYF
v_gene: TRBV7-3; j_gene: TRBJ1-4; CDR3aa: CASRFKTLCQGGCEKLFF
v_gene: TRBV7-2; j_gene: TRBJ2-3; CDR3aa: CASSLVVLTDTQYF
v_gene: TRBV7-2; j_gene: TRBJ2-7; CDR3aa: CASSLGTSGLYEQYF
v_gene: TRBV2; j_gene: TRBJ2-7; CDR3aa: CASSVGAAYEQYF
v_gene: TRBV19; j_gene: TRBJ2-7; CDR3aa: CASSRSSLDSGGHEQYF
v_gene: TRBV30; j_gene: TRBJ2-7; CDR3aa: CAWSVRRLAGDEQYF
v_gene: TRBV4-1; j_gene: TRBJ2-2; CDR3aa: CASSPSQGVRANTGELFF
v_gene: TRBV27; j_gene: TRBJ2-7; CDR3aa: CASSRQGNPEQYF
v_gene: TRBV11-2; j_gene: TRBJ2-3; CDR3aa: CASRTNGDTQYF
v_gene: TRBV7-9; j_gene: TRBJ1-3; CDR3aa: CASSMTGDGNTIYF
v_gene: TRBV4-3; j_gene: TRBJ1-4; CDR3aa: CASSQDVAPRMTEKLFF
v_gene: TRBV2; j_gene: TRBJ2-7; CDR3aa: CASSVEQGSSYEQYF
v_gene: TRBV5-1; j_gene: TRBJ2-3; CDR3aa: CASSPLMHTEGTQYF
v_gene: TRBV19; j_gene: TRBJ2-1; CDR3aa: CASFVSGGRYPIEQFF
v_gene: TRBV18; j_gene: TRBJ2-3; CDR3aa: CASSPLGGATDTQYF
v_gene: TRBV9; j_gene: TRBJ2-1; CDR3aa: CASSPRRVPSYNEQFF
v_gene: TRBV5-1; j_gene: TRBJ1-1; CDR3aa: CASSRGTGANEAFF
v_gene: TRBV5-1; j_gene: TRBJ2-5; CDR3aa: CASSLGAGQETQYF
v_gene: TRBV7-2; j_gene: TRBJ2-5; CDR3aa: CASSSTTGGETQYF
v_gene: TRBV10-3; j_gene: TRBJ2-7; CDR3aa: CAISGTSSEQYF
v_gene: TRBV9; j_gene: TRBJ2-3; CDR3aa: CASRSTQESDTQYF
v_gene: TRBV4-3; j_gene: TRBJ2-2; CDR3aa: CASSQGWQGVSTGELFF
v_gene: TRBV7-2; j_gene: TRBJ2-7; CDR3aa: CASSLAIADYEQYF
v_gene: TRBV27; j_gene: TRBJ1-2; CDR3aa: CASRPQGLSYGYTF
v_gene: TRBV6-1; j_gene: TRBJ1-2; CDR3aa: CASSEALGNYGYTF
v_gene: TRBV28; j_gene: TRBJ2-5; CDR3aa: CASSSFSGQKQETQYF
v_gene: TRBV2; j_gene: TRBJ2-7; CDR3aa: CASSEFGGQGNEQYF
v_gene: TRBV2; j_gene: TRBJ2-5; CDR3aa: CASSRTGVGETQYF
v_gene: TRBV6-6; j_gene: TRBJ1-2; CDR3aa: CASSSASLTGYTF
v_gene: TRBV7-9; j_gene: TRBJ2-3; CDR3aa: CASSFSGRAVTDTQYF
v_gene: TRBV5-6; j_gene: TRBJ1-6; CDR3aa: CASSPLGQLYSPLHF
v_gene: TRBV2; j_gene: TRBJ2-7; CDR3aa: CASSALAGGPYEQYF
v_gene: TRBV5-8; j_gene: TRBJ1-4; CDR3aa: CATRATGNEKLFF
v_gene: TRBV15; j_gene: TRBJ2-7; CDR3aa: CATSREDRSYEQYF
v_gene: TRBV30; j_gene: TRBJ1-2; CDR3aa: CACPAKTGRLYGYTF
v_gene: TRBV4-1; j_gene: TRBJ2-2; CDR3aa: CASSQVGQGNTGELFF
v_gene: TRBV30; j_gene: TRBJ1-6; CDR3aa: CAWRDRAYNSPLHF
v_gene: TRBV6-6; j_gene: TRBJ2-7; CDR3aa: CASSTPGQGAHEQYF
v_gene: TRBV6-4; j_gene: TRBJ1-5; CDR3aa: CASSGRGGWGQPQHF
v_gene: TRBV6-1; j_gene: TRBJ2-2; CDR3aa: CASNSVLGYTGELFF
v_gene: TRBV5-4; j_gene: TRBJ1-6; CDR3aa: CASRVGSSSYNSPLHF
v_gene: TRBV5-1; j_gene: TRBJ2-3; CDR3aa: CASSLGTSGGPSTDTQYF
v_gene: TRBV5-4; j_gene: TRBJ1-5; CDR3aa: CASSAPLQGPYQPQHF
v_gene: TRBV5-1; j_gene: TRBJ2-3; CDR3aa: CASSPRSGVWDTQYF
v_gene: TRBV6-6; j_gene: TRBJ2-1; CDR3aa: CASSDRGPYNEQFF
v_gene: TRBV7-2; j_gene: TRBJ2-7; CDR3aa: CASSLSGLAGGAYEQYF
v_gene: TRBV9; j_gene: TRBJ1-2; CDR3aa: CASNRDSNYGYTF
v_gene: TRBV30; j_gene: TRBJ1-3; CDR3aa: CAWSGDSIGNTIYF
v_gene: TRBV19; j_gene: TRBJ1-5; CDR3aa: CASSIAGLSGQPQHF
v_gene: TRBV27; j_gene: TRBJ2-1; CDR3aa: CASSLRSRGNNEQFF
v_gene: TRBV30; j_gene: TRBJ2-5; CDR3aa: CAWGGAGAQETQYF
v_gene: TRBV7-2; j_gene: TRBJ2-3; CDR3aa: CASSRRRSSTDTQYF
v_gene: TRBV5-6; j_gene: TRBJ1-2; CDR3aa: CASSSGAVRYGYTF